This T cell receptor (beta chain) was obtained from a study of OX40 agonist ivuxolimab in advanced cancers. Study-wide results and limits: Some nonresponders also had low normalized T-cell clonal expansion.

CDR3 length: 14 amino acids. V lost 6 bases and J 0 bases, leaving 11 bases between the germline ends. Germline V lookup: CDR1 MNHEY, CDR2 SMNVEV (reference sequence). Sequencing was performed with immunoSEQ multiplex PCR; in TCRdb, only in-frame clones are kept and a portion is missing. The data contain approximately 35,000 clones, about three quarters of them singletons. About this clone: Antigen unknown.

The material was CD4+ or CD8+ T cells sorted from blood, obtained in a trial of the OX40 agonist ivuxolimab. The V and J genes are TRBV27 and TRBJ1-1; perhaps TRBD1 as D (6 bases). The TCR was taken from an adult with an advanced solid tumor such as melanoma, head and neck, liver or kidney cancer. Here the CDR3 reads CASRLDRMNTEAFF. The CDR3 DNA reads TGTGCCAGCAGGCTTGACAGGATGAACACTGAAGCTTTCTTT.